This TCR beta chain was recovered during a study of blood T cell repertoires in COVID-19. Study at large: Acute-phase and convalescent COVID-19 samples originated in the United States, Italy and Spain. Sources were T cells, B-cell-depleted T cells, or PBMCs; the material itself was cDNA or gDNA.

The CDR3 has 13 residues. Between the trimmed V and J ends, which lost 5 bases and 4 bases, there was a span of 9 bases. Germline V gene data show CDR1 as SGHKS and CDR2 as YYEKEE (reference sequence). Measured with immunoSEQ multiplex PCR; TCRdb has only the in-frame clones, and not every one. The table lists more than 90,000 clones, roughly nine tenths of them singletons, with about 7.4% in the top ten. The chain couples TRBV5-5 to TRBJ2-2; the D gene is possibly TRBD1 (5 bases). This TCR was recovered from a man between 65 and 85 years old who had recovered from COVID-19. The sequenced sample consisted of peripheral blood. Here the CDR3 DNA reads TGTGCCAGCAGAAGGGGTGGCACCGGGGAGCTGTTTTTT. This sequence encodes CASRRGGTGELFF.